This T cell receptor beta chain was sequenced in a study of blood T cell repertoires in COVID-19. Overall study: Collection of acute and convalescent COVID-19 samples took place in the United States, Italy and Spain.

V gave up 5 bases and J gave up 1 base, with 9 bases separating them. The CDR3 runs to 14 residues. Per the germline V gene, CDR1 is SGHRS and CDR2 is YFSETQ. Libraries were prepared by immunoSEQ multiplex PCR; TCRdb keeps only in-frame clonotypes and omits some of them. The repertoire has about 130,000 clones, around 86% of them found once; the top ten carry over 4.5%. The sequence came from a human donor in a cohort sampled during active COVID-19. The chain combines TRBV5-1 with TRBJ1-4, with D possibly being TRBD1 (6 bases). The sample taken for sequencing was peripheral blood. This chain's CDR3 is CASREQGTNEKLFF. In DNA form, the CDR3 reads TGCGCCAGCAGAGAACAGGGAACTAATGAAAAACTGTTTTTT.